This entry features one T cell receptor (beta chain) sequence. PCR involved 60 Vbeta and 13 Jbeta primers. TCRdb's copy holds only in-frame clones and misses some; the assay was immunoSEQ multiplex PCR. Of 100,000 or so clones in the sample, approximately 85% were seen once. This sample stems from a study of cytomegalovirus exposure and HLA in healthy donors. This CDR3 is 16 amino acids long. Germline-derived CDR1 and CDR2 are MNHEY and SMNVEV (reference sequence). V dropped 3 bases and J dropped 4; count of bases not matched to a gene: 5. This clonotype originated in a man aged 30-40 years in good health and CMV-seronegative. The chain is built from TRBV27 and TRBJ2-2; 10 positions match TRBD2. The material sequenced was PBMCs. CDR3 amino acids: CASSFRGLASTGELFF. The CDR3 coding sequence is TGTGCCAGCAGTTTCAGGGGACTAGCGTCCACCGGGGAGCTGTTTTTT.